This T cell receptor beta chain was retrieved from a study of Ad26.COV2.S vaccination and SARS-CoV-2 variants. Repertoires were generated with immunoSEQ multiplex PCR, while TCRdb's copy carries only in-frame clones and drops some. The sample includes about 410,000 clones, about 90% of them seen just once. The CDR3 length is 12 residues. Germline V gene lookup returns CDR1 MNHEY and CDR2 SVGAGI. V lost 6 bases and J 4 bases, leaving 9 bases between the germline ends. As concerns this clone: Its antigen is still unknown.

This sample's treatment: around 19 received Ad26.COV2.S at low or high dose, single or two shots; 5 received placebo; per-sample allocation not given. Material that was analyzed had been drawn on day 63 after the first vaccine or placebo injection. This Boston cohort included adults aged 18-55 years. Study-level points and caveats: Total T cell responses were possibly underestimated by TCR breadth and depth analyses.

This clonotype was obtained from a person aged 18-65 years who received the Ad26.COV2.S COVID-19 vaccine or a placebo. V and J are TRBV6-5 and TRBJ2-5, with D perhaps matching TRBD1 or TRBD2 (6 bases each). Specimen: peripheral blood, collected in a trial of Ad26.COV2.S vaccine versus placebo. The DNA for the CDR3 is TGTGCCAGCAGAAAGGGGGGAGAGACCCAGTACTTC. This translates into CASRKGGETQYF.